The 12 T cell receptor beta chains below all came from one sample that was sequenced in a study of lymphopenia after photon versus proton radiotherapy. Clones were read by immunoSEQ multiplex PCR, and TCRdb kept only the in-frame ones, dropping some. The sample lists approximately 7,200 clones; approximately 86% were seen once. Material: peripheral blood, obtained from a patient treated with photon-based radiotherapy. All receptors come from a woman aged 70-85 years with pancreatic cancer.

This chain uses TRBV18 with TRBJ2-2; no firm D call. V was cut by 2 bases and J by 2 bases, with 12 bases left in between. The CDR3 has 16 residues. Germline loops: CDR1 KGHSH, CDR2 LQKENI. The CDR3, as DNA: TGTGCCAGCTCACCATATGGCGGAGCAAACACCGGGGAGCTGTTTTTT. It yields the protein CASSPYGGANTGELFF.

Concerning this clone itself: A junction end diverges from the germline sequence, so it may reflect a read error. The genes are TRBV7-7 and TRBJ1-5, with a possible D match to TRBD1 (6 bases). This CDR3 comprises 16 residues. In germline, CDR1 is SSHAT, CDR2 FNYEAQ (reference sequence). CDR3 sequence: CASSLLLGAVDQPQHF. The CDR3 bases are TGTGCTAGCAGCTTACTCCTGGGGGCCGTCGATCAGCCCCAGCATTTT.

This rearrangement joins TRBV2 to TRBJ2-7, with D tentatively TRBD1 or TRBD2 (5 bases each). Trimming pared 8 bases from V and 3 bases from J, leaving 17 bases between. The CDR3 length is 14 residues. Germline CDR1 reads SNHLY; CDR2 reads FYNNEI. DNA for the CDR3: TGTGCCAGCTGTCGGGGACCGAGCTACTACGAGCAGTACTTC. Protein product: CASCRGPSYYEQYF.

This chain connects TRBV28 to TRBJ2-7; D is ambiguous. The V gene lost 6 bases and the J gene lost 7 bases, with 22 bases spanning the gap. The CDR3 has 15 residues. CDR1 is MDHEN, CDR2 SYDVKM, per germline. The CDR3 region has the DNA TGTGCCAGCAGCCTTAGGATCCTTCCCCTGGTTGAGCAGTACTTC. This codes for CASSLRILPLVEQYF.

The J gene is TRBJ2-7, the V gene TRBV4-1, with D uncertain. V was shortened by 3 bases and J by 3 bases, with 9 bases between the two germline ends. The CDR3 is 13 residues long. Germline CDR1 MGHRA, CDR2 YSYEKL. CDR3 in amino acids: CASSHATNYEQYF. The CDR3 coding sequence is TGCGCCAGCAGCCACGCAACGAACTACGAGCAGTACTTC.

The CDR3, as DNA: TGCGCCAGCAGCGCCTGGGGCCAAGAGACCCAGTACTTC. It yields the protein CASSAWGQETQYF. This chain connects TRBV5-1 to TRBJ2-5; D uncertain. The CDR3 runs to 13 residues. The V gene lost 4 bases and the J gene lost 1 base, with 8 bases spanning the gap. Germline V gene data show CDR1 as SGHRS and CDR2 as YFSETQ.

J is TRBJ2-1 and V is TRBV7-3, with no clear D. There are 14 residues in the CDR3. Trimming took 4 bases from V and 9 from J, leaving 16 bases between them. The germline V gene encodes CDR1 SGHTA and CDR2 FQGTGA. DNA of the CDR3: TGTGCCAGCAGCTCTACCATGGGCCGAAGTGAGCAGTTCTTC. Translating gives CASSSTMGRSEQFF. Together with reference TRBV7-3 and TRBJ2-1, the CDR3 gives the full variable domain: GAGVSQTPSNKVTEKGKYVELRCDPISGHTALYWYRQSLGQGPEFLIYFQGTGAADDSGLPNDRFFAVRPEGSVSTLKIQRTERGDSAVYLCASSSTMGRSEQFFGPGTRLTVL.

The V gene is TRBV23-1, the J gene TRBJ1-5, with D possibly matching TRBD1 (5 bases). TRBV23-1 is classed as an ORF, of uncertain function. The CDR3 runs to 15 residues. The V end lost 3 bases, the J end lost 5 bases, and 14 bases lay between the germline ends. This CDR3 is CASSHTGRRYQPQHF. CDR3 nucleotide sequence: TGCGCCAGCAGTCACACGGGACGTCGGTATCAGCCCCAGCATTTT.

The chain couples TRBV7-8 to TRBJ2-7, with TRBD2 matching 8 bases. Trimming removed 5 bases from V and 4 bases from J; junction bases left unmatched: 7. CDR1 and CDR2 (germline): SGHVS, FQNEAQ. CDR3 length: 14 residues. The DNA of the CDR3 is TGTGCCAGCAGCCCCGGGACTAGGAGGTACGAGCAGTACTTC. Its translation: CASSPGTRRYEQYF.

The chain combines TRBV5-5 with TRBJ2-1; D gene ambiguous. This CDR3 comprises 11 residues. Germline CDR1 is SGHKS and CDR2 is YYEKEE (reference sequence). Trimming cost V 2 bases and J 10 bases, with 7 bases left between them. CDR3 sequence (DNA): TGTGCCAGCAGCTTCGAAGCGGAGCAGTTCTTC. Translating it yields CASSFEAEQFF.

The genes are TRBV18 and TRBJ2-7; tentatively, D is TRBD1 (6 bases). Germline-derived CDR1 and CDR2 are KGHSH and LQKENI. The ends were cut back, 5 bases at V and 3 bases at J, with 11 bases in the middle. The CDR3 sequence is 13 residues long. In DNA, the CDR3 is TGTGCCAGCTCAGCTGGGACAAACTACGAGCAGTACTTC. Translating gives CASSAGTNYEQYF.

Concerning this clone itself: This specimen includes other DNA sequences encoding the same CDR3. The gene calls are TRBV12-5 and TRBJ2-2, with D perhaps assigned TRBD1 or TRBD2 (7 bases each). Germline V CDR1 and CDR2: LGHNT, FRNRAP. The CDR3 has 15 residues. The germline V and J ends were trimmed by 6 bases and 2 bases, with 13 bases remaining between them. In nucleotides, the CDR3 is TGTGCTAGTGGGGCAGGGGGGGTAAACACCGGGGAGCTGTTTTTT. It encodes CASGAGGVNTGELFF.